These 10 T cell receptor beta chains were all obtained from the same sample, sequenced in a study of shared clonotypes between healthy human individuals (dated by TCRdb to 2018 to 2021). The library came from the immunoSEQ multiplex PCR assay. TCRdb holds this immuneACCESS table with in-frame rearrangements only. Some clones are missing; in checked studies, unresolved V genes explain under half, and the rest has no known cause. Counted in this sample were 630,000 or so clones; roughly 98% of them appeared once. Clones ranked in the top ten supply 0.3% of the sample. CD8 naive samples were CD45RO-negative cells positively selected for CCR7, giving a CD45RA+CCR7+ population that excluded TemRA cells. Sequencing used naive CD8+ T cells sorted from blood. This specimen's cell subset or site label, per the study, means: CD45RA+CCR7+. The receptors derive from a man aged 30 to 39 in good health.

J is TRBJ2-7 and V is TRBV27; weak D call: TRBD1 (5 bases). The ends were cut back, 8 bases at V and 3 bases at J, with 11 bases in the middle. Germline CDR1 MNHEY, CDR2 SMNVEV (reference sequence). The CDR3 loop spans 12 amino acids. For the CDR3, the DNA is TGTGCCAGCGGACATCGGAGCTACGAGCAGTACTTC. It translates to CASGHRSYEQYF.

V is TRBV6-1 and J is TRBJ2-1, with D perhaps matching TRBD2 (5 bases). V lost 7 bases to trimming and J lost 6 bases, with 19 bases between them. CDR1 and CDR2 (germline): MNHNS, SASEGT. The CDR3 is 15 residues long. CDR3 region: CASIDYAFVGNEQFF. The CDR3 nucleotides are TGTGCCAGCATCGACTACGCGTTTGTTGGCAATGAGCAGTTCTTC.

This chain joins TRBV6-6 and TRBJ1-2; D uncertain. Germline V gene data show CDR1 as MNHNY and CDR2 as SVGAGI (reference sequence). The CDR3 loop spans 14 amino acids. Trimming pared 6 bases from V and 4 bases from J, leaving 15 bases between. The CDR3 reads CASRFLLATYGYTF. CDR3 nucleotides: TGTGCCAGCAGGTTCCTATTAGCAACCTATGGCTACACCTTC.

This chain links TRBV7-9 with TRBJ2-5; TRBD2 matches 7 bases. Germline values: CDR1 SEHNR, CDR2 FQNEAQ (reference sequence). V lost 4 bases to trimming and J lost 3 bases; unmatched junction nucleotides: 11. The CDR3 has 16 amino acids. The DNA of the CDR3 is TGTGCCAGCAGCTCGTCCTTAAGACTAGCAGAAGAGACCCAGTACTTC. Amino acids: CASSSSLRLAEETQYF.

The chain couples TRBV4-1 to TRBJ2-7; 10 nucleotides line up with TRBD2. V trimming: 4 bases; J trimming: 4 bases; junction bases outside the gene matches: 4. There are 14 residues in the CDR3. The germline V gene encodes CDR1 MGHRA and CDR2 YSYEKL. The CDR3 here is CASSLTSGEYEQYF. CDR3 coding DNA: TGCGCCAGCAGCCTCACTAGCGGGGAATACGAGCAGTACTTC.

This clone was seen a single time. The chain is built from TRBV4-1 and TRBJ2-4; D may be TRBD1 (6 bases). This CDR3 has 17 amino acids. V lost 5 bases to trimming and J lost 1 base, with 18 bases between them. CDR1 and CDR2 from the germline V gene are MGHRA and YSYEKL. The chain's CDR3 is CASSNQQGSFAKNIQYF. CDR3 nucleotide sequence: TGCGCCAGCAGCAACCAACAGGGATCCTTCGCCAAAAACATTCAGTACTTC.

V and J are TRBV9 and TRBJ1-5; D is undetermined. Germline V gene sequence: CDR1 SGDLS, CDR2 YYNGEE. V gave up 1 base and J gave up 4 bases, with 6 bases separating them. The CDR3 spans 13 residues. In DNA form, the CDR3 reads TGTGCCAGCAGCGTACTAGAAAATCAGCCCCAGCATTTT. It yields the protein CASSVLENQPQHF.

CDR3 nucleotides: TGTGCCAGCAGCTCCAGGGAAAACTACGAGCAGTACTTC. Translated: CASSSRENYEQYF. The chain is built from TRBV7-8 and TRBJ2-7; TRBD1 is a possible D gene (5 bases). CDR1 and CDR2 from the germline V gene are SGHVS and FQNEAQ. The CDR3 sequence is 13 residues long. V lost 4 bases, J lost 3 bases, and 10 bases lay in between. Full variable domain (missing parts from reference TRBV7-8 and TRBJ2-7): GAGVSQSPRYKVAKRGQDVALRCDPISGHVSLFWYQQALGQGPEFLTYFQNEAQLDKSGLPSDRFFAERPEGSVSTLKIQRTQQEDSAVYLCASSSRENYEQYFGPGTRLTVT.

The rearrangement links TRBV28 to TRBJ2-7; 11 nucleotides line up with TRBD2. Trimming took 6 bases from V and 3 from J; bases not matched to a gene: 7. CDR3 length equals 15 residues. CDR1 MDHEN and CDR2 SYDVKM come from the germline V gene. Here the CDR3 reads CASSPGTSGLYEQYF. The CDR3 DNA reads as TGTGCCAGCAGCCCCGGGACTAGCGGACTCTACGAGCAGTACTTC.

This chain joins TRBV9 and TRBJ2-2, with 11 bases aligning to TRBD2. This CDR3 contains 16 residues. The V gene end was trimmed by 3 bases and the J gene end by 7 bases; junction bases not matched to a gene: 8. The germline CDR1 and CDR2 sequences are SGDLS and YYNGEE. DNA for the CDR3: TGTGCCAGCAGCGCACTAGCGGGAGTCGTTGGCGGGGAGCTGTTTTTT. Its protein product is CASSALAGVVGGELFF.